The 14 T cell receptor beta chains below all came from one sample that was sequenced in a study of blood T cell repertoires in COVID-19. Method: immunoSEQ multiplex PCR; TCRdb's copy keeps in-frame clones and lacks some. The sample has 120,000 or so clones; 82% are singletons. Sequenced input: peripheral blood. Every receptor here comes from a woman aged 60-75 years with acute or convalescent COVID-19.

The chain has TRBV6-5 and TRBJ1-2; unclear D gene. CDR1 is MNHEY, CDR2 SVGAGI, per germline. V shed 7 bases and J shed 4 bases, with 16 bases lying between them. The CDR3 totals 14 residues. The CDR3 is CASTQVRGGYGYTF. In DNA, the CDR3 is TGTGCCAGCACCCAGGTTCGGGGTGGCTATGGCTACACCTTC.

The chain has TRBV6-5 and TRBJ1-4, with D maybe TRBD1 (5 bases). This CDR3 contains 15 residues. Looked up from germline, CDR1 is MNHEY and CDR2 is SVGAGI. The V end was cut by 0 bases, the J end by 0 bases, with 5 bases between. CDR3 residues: CASSYSTATNEKLFF. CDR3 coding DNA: TGTGCCAGCAGTTACTCGACAGCAACTAATGAAAAACTGTTTTTT.

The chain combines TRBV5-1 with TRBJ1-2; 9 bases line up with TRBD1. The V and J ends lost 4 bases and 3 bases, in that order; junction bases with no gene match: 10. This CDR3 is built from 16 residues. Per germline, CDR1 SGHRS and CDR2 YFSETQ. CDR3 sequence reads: CASSRGEDRGDYGYTF. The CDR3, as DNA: TGCGCCAGCAGCCGCGGGGAGGACAGGGGAGACTATGGCTACACCTTC.

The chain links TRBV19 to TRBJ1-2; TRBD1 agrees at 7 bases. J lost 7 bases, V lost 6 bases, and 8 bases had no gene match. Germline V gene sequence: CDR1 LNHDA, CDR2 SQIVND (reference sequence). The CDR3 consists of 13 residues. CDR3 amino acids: CASRVQGEGGYTF. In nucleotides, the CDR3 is TGTGCCAGTAGGGTGCAGGGGGAAGGTGGCTACACCTTC. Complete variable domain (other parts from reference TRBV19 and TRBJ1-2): DGGITQSPKYLFRKEGQNVTLSCEQNLNHDAMYWYRQDPGQGLRLIYYSQIVNDFQKGDIAEGYSVSREKKESFPLTVTSAQKNPTAFYLCASRVQGEGGYTFGSGTRLTVV.

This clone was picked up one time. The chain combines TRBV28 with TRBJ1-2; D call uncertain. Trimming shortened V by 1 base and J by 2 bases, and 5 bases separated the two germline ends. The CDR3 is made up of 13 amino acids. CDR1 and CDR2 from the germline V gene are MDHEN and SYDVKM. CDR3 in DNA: TGTGCCAGCAGTTTATCGGGAAACTATGGCTACACCTTC. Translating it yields CASSLSGNYGYTF.

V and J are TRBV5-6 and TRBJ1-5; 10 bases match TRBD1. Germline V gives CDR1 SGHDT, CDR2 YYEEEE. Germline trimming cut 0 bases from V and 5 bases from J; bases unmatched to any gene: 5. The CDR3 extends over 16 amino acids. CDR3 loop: CASSLGRTGGDQPQHF. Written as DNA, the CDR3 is TGTGCCAGCAGCTTGGGGCGGACAGGGGGGGATCAGCCCCAGCATTTT.

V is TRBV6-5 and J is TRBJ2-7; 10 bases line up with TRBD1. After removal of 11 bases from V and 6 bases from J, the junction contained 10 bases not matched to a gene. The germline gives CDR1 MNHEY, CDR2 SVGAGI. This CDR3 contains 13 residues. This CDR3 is CAATGTGEGEQYF. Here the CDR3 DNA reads TGTGCCGCCACCGGGACAGGGGAGGGCGAGCAGTACTTC.

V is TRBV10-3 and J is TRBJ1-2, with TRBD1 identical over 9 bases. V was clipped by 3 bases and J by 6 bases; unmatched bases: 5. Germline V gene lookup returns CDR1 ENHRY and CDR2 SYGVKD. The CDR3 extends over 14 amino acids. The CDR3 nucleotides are TGTGCCATCAGTGACACAGGGGGCGGAGATGGCTACACCTTC. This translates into CAISDTGGGDGYTF.

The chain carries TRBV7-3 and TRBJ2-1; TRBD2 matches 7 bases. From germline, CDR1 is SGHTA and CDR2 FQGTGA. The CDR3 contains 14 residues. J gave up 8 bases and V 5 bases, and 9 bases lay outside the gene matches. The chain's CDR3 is CASSPIIRGDEQFF. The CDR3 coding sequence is TGTGCCAGCAGCCCGATAATACGGGGGGATGAGCAGTTCTTC.

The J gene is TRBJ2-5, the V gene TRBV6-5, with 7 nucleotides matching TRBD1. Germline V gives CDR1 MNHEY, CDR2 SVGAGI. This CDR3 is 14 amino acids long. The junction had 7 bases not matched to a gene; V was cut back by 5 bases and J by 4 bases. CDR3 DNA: TGTGCCAGCAGTCCGCGACAGGGACGAGAGACCCAGTACTTC. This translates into CASSPRQGRETQYF.

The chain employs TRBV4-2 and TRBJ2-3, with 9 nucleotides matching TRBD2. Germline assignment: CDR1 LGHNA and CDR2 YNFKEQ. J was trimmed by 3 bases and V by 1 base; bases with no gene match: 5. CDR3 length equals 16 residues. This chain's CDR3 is CASSQGVLAGTDTQYF. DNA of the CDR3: TGTGCCAGCAGCCAAGGGGTGCTAGCGGGGACAGATACGCAGTATTTT.

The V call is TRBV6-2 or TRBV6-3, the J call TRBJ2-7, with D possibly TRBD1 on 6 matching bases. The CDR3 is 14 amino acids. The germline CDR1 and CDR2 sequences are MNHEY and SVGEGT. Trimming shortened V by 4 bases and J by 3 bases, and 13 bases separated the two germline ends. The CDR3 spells CASSSTRTVYEQYF. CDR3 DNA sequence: TGTGCCAGCAGTTCCACCCGGACAGTCTACGAGCAGTACTTC.

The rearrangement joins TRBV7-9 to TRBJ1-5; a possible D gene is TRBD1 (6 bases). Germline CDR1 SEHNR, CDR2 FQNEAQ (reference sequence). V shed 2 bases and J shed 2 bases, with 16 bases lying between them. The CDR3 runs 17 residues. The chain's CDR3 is CASSLLRGPGGNQPQHF. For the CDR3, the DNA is TGTGCCAGCAGCTTACTGCGGGGGCCGGGGGGCAATCAGCCCCAGCATTTT.

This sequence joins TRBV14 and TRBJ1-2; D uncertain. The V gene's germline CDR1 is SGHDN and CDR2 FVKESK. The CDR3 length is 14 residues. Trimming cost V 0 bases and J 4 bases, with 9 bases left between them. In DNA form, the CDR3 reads TGTGCCAGCAGCCAAGAGATAGCGTCCTATGGCTACACCTTC. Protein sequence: CASSQEIASYGYTF.